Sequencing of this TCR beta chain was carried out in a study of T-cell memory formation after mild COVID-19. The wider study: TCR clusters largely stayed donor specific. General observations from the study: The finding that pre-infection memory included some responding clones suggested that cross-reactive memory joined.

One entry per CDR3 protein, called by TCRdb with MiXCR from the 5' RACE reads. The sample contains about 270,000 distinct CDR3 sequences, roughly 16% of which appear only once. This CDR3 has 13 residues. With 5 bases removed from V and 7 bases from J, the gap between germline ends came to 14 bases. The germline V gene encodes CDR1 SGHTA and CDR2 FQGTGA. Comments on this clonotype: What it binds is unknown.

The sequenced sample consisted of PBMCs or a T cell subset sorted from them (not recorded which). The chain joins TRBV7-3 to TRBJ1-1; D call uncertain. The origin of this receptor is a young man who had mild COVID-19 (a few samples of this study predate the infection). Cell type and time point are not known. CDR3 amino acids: CASSTNVRGEAFF. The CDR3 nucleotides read TGTGCCAGCAGCACAAACGTCCGAGGTGAAGCTTTCTTT. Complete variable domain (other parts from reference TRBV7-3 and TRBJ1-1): GAGVSQTPSNKVTEKGKYVELRCDPISGHTALYWYRQSLGQGPEFLIYFQGTGAADDSGLPNDRFFAVRPEGSVSTLKIQRTERGDSAVYLCASSTNVRGEAFFGQGTRLTVV.